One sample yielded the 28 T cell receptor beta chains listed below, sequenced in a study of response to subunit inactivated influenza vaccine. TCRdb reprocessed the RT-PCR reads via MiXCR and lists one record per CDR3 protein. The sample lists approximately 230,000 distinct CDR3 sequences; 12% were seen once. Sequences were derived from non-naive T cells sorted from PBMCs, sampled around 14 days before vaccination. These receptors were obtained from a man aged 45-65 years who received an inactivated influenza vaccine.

CDR3 region: CASSQGSNTIYF. CDR3 sequence (DNA): TGTGCCAGCAGCCAAGGGTCGAACACCATATATTTT. The chain carries TRBV7-1 and TRBJ1-3; D remains unclear. TRBV7-1 is an open reading frame whose function is uncertain. Trimming cost V 5 bases and J 7 bases, with 9 bases left between them. CDR3 length: 12 amino acids.

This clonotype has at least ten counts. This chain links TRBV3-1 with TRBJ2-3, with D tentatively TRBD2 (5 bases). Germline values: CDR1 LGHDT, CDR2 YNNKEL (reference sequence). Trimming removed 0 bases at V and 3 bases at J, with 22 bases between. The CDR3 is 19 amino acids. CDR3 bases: TGTGCCAGCAGCCAAGAATGGCGGGTGCCCCTCACGCAGACAGATACGCAGTATTTT. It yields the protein CASSQEWRVPLTQTDTQYF.

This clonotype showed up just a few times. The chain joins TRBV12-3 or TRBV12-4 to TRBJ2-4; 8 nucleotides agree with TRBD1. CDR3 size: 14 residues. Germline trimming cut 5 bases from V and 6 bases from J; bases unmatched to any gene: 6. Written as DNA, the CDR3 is TGTGCCAGCAGTCCAGGGGGCTCGGGAAACATTCAGTACTTC. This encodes CASSPGGSGNIQYF.

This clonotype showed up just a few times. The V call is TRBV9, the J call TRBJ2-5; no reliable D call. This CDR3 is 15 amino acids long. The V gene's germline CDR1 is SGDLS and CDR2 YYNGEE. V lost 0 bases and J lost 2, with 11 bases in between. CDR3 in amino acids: CASSVGPGGQETQYF. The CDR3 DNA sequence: TGTGCCAGCAGCGTAGGACCGGGTGGGCAAGAGACCCAGTACTTC.

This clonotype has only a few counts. CDR3 in amino acids: CASSAPDGFRFF. The CDR3 DNA reads TGTGCCAGCAGCGCTCCGGACGGGTTTCGGTTCTTC. The V and J genes are TRBV7-6 and TRBJ2-1; no clear D. The CDR3 extends over 12 amino acids. V dropped 5 bases and J dropped 15 bases, with 17 bases sitting between them. Germline CDR1 reads SGHVS; CDR2 reads FNYEAQ. The full variable domain, with the rest looked up from reference TRBV7-6 and TRBJ2-1, is GAGVSQSPRYKVTKRGQDVALRCDPISGHVSLYWYRQALGQGPEFLTYFNYEAQQDKSGLPNDRFSAERPEGSISTLTIQRTEQRDSAMYRCASSAPDGFRFFGPGTRLTVL.

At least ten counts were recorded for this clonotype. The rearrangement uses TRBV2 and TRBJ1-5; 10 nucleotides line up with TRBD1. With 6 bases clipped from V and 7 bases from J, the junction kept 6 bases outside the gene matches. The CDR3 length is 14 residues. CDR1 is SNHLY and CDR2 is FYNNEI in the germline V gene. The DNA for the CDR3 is TGTGCCAGCAGCCGGACAGGGGGAGAACAGCCCCAGCATTTT. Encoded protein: CASSRTGGEQPQHF.

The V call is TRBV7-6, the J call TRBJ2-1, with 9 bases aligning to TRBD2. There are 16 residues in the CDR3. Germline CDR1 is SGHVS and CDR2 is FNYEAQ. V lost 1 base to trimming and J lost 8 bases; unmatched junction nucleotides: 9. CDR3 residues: CASSLVAAGGNDEQFF. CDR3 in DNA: TGTGCCAGCAGCTTAGTGGCCGCGGGAGGGAATGATGAGCAGTTCTTC.

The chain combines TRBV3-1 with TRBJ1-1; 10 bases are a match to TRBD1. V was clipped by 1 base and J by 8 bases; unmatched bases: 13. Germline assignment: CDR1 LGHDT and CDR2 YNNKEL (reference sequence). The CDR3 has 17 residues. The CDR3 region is CASSQGELTGGQPEAFF. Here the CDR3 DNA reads TGTGCCAGCAGCCAAGGAGAGTTGACAGGGGGCCAGCCAGAAGCTTTCTTT.

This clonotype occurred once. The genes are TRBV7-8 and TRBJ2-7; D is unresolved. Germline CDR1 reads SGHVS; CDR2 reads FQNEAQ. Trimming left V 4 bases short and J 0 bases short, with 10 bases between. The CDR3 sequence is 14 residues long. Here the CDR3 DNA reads TGTGCCAGCAGCTCAACCGAGGACTCCTACGAGCAGTACTTC. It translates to CASSSTEDSYEQYF.

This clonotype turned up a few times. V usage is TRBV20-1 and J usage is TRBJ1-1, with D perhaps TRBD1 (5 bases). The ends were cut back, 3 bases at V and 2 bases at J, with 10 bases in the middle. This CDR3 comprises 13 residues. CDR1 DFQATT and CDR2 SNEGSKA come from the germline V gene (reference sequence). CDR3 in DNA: TGCAGTGCTAGTCGGACATTTAACACTGAAGCTTTCTTT. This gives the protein CSASRTFNTEAFF.

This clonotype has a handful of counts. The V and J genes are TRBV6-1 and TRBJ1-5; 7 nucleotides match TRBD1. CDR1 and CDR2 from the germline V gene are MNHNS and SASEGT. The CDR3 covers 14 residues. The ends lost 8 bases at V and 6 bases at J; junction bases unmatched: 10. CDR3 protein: CASGPTGWGQPQHF. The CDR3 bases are TGTGCCAGCGGGCCGACAGGGTGGGGTCAGCCCCAGCATTTT.

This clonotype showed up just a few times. DNA for the CDR3: TGTGCCAGCAGCTTTAGCGGGAGGACAAAGACCCAGTACTTC. Residues: CASSFSGRTKTQYF. V is TRBV7-2 and J is TRBJ2-5; TRBD2 aligns across 10 bases. The CDR3 sequence is 14 residues long. V was pared by 3 bases and J by 6 bases, with 4 bases of the junction left unmatched. CDR1 SGHTA and CDR2 FQGNSA come from the germline V gene.

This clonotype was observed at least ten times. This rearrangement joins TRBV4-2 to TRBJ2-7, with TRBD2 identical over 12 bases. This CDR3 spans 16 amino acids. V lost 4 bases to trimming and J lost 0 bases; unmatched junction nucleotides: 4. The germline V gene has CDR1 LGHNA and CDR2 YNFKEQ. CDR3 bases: TGTGCCAGCAGCCCCAGGACTAGCGGGGACTCCTACGAGCAGTACTTC. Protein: CASSPRTSGDSYEQYF.

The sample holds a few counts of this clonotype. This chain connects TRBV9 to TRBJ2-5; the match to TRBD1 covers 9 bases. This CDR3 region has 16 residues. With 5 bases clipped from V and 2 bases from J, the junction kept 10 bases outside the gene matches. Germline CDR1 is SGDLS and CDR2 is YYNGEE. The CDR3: CASRRGQGLPQETQYF. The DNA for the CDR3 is TGTGCCAGCAGGCGGGGACAGGGCCTGCCTCAAGAGACCCAGTACTTC.

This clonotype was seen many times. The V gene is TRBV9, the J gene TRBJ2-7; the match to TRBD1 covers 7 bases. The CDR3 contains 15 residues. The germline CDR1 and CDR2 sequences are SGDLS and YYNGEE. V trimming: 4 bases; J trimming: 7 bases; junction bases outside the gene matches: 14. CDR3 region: CASSPRQGGFEEQYF. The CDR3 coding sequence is TGTGCCAGCAGCCCCCGACAGGGCGGTTTTGAAGAGCAGTACTTC.

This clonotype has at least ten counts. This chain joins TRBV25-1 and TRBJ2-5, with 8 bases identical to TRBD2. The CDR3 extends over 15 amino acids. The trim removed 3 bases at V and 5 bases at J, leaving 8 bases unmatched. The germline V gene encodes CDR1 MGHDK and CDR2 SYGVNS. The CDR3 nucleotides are TGTGCCAGCAGTGATGCGAGCGGGAGAGCGGAGACCCAGTACTTC. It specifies CASSDASGRAETQYF.

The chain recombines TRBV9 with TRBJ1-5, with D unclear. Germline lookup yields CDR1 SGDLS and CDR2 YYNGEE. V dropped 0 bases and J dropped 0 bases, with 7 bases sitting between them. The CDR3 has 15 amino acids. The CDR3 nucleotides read TGTGCCAGCAGCGTAGCCGGTGATAGCAATCAGCCCCAGCATTTT. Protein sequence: CASSVAGDSNQPQHF.

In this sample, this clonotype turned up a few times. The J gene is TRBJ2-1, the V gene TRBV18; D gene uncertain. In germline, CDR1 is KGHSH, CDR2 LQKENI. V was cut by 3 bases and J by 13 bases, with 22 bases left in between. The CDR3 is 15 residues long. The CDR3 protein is CASSPGGRVGDFQFF. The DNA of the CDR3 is TGTGCCAGCTCACCCGGTGGTAGAGTAGGCGACTTCCAGTTCTTC.

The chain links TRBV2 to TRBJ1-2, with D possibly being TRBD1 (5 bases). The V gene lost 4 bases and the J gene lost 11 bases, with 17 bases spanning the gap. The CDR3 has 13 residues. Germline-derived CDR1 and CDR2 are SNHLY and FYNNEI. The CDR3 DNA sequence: TGTGCCAGCAGTGTATCGGCAGGGAGAGAGTACACCTTC. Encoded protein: CASSVSAGREYTF.

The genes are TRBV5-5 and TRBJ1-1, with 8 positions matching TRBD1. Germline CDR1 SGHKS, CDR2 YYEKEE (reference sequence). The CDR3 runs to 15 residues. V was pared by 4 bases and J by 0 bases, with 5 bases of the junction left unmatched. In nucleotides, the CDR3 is TGTGCCAGCAGCCCATTACAGGGGGTGAACACTGAAGCTTTCTTT. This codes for CASSPLQGVNTEAFF.

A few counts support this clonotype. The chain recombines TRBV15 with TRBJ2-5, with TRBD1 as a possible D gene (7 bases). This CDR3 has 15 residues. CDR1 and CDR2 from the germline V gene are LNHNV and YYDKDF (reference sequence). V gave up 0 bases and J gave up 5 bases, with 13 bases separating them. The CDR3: CATSREGRGEETQYF. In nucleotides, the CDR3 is TGTGCCACCAGCAGAGAAGGCAGGGGGGAGGAGACCCAGTACTTC.

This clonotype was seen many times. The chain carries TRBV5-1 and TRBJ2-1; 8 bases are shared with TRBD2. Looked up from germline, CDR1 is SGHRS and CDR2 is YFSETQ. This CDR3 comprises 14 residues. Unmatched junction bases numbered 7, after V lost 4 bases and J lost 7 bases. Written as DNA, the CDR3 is TGCGCCAGCAGCCGGCGGGGGGCAGAGAATGAGCAGTTCTTC. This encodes CASSRRGAENEQFF.

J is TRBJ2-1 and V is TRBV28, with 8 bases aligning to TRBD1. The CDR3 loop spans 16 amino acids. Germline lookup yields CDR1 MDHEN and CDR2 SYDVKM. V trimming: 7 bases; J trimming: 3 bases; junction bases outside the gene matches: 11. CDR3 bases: TGTGCCAGCACCCCACAGGGGGGAAGGGGCTACAATGAGCAGTTCTTC. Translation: CASTPQGGRGYNEQFF.

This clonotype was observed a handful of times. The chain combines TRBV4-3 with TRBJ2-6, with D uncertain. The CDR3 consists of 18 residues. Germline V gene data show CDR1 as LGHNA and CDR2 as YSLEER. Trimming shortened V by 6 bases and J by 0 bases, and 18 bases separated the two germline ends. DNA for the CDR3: TGCGCCAGCAGTCCAACTATTCCGGTAACCTCTGGGGCCAACGTCCTGACTTTC. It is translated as CASSPTIPVTSGANVLTF.

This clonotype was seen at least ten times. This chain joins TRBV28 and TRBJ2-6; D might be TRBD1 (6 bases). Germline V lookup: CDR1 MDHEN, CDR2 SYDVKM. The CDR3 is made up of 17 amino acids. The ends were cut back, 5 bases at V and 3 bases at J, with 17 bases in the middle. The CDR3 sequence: CASSDTYRVGGANVLTF. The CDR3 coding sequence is TGTGCCAGCAGTGATACTTACAGGGTCGGTGGGGCCAACGTCCTGACTTTC.

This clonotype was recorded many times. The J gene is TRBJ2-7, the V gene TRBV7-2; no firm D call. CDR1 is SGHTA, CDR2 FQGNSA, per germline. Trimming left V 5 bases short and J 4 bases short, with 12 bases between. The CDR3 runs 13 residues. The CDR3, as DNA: TGTGCCAGCAGCCGAAGCCTAGGTTACGAGCAGTACTTC. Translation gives CASSRSLGYEQYF.

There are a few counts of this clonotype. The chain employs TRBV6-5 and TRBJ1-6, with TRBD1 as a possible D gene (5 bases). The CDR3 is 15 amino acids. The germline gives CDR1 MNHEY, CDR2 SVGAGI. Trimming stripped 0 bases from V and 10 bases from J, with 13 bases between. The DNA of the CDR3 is TGTGCCAGCAGTTACTCTGGGACTTCAGGCTCACCCCTCCACTTT. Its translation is CASSYSGTSGSPLHF.

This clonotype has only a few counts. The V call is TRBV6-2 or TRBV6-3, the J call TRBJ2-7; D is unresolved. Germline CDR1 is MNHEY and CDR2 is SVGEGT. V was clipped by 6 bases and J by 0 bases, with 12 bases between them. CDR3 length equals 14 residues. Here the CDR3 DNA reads TGTGCCAGCAGCCCCACTTACCCCTCCTACGAGCAGTACTTC. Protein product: CASSPTYPSYEQYF.